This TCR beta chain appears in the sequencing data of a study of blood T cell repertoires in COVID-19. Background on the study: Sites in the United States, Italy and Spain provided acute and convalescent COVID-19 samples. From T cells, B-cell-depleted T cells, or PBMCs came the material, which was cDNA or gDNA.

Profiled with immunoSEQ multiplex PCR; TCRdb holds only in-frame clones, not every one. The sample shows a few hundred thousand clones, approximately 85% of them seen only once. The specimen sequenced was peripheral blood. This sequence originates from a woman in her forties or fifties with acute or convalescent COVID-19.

The CDR3, as DNA: TGTGCCAGCAGCAAAAAGACAGGGCCTTATAGCAATCAGCCCCAGCATTTT. It codes for CASSKKTGPYSNQPQHF. The V and J genes are TRBV21-1 and TRBJ1-5; the table assigns TRBD1, which was not confirmed against the DNA. TRBV21-1 is listed as a pseudogene. This CDR3 spans 17 amino acids.